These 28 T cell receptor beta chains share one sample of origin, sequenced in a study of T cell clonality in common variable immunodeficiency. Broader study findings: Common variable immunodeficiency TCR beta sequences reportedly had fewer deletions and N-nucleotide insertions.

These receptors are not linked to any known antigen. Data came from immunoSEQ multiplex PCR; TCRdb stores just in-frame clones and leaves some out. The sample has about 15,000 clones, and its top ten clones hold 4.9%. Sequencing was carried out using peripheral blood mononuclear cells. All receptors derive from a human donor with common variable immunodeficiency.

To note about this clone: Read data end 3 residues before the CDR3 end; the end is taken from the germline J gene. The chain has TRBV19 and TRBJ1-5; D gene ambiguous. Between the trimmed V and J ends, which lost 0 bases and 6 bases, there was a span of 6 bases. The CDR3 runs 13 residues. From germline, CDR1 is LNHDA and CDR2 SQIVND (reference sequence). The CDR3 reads CASSIELSQPQHF. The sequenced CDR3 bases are TGTGCCAGTAGTATAGAACTGAGTCAGCCC.

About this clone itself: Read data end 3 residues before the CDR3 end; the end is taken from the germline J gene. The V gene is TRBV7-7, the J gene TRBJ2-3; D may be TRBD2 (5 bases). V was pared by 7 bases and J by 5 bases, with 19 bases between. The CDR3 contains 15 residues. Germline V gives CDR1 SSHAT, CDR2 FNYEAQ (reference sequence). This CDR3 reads CASTLPGVGEDTQYF. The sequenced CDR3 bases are TGTGCCAGCACCCTCCCCGGGGTCGGCGAAGATACG.

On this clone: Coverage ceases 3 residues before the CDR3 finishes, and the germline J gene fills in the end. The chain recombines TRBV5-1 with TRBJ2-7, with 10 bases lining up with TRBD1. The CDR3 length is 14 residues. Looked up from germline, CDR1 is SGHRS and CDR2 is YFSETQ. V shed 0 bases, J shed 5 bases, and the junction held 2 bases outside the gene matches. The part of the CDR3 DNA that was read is TGCGCCAGCAGCTTGGGACAGGGGGCGGACGAG. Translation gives CASSLGQGADE. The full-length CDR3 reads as CASSLGQGADEQYF.

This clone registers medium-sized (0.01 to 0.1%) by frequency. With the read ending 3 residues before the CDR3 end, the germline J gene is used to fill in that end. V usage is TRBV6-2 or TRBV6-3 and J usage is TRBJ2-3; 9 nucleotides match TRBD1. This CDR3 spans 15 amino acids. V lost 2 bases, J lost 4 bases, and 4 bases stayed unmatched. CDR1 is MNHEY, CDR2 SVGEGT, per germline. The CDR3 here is CASSYGQGLADTQYF. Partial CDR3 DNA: TGTGCCAGCAGTTACGGACAGGGGTTGGCAGATACG.

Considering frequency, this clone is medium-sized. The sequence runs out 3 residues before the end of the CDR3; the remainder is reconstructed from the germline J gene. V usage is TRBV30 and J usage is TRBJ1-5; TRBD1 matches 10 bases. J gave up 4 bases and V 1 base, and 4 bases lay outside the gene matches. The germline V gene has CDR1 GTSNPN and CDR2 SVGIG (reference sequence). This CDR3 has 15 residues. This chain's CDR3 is CAWSAGQGGNQPQHF. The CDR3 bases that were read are TGTGCCTGGAGTGCTGGACAGGGGGGGAATCAGCCC.

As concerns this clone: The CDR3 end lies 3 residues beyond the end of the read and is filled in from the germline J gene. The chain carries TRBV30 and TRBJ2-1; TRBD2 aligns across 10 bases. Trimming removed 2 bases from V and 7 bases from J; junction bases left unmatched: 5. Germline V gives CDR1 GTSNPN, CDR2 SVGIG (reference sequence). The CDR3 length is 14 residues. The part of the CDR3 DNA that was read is TGTGCCTGGAGTAGCGGGGGGGCGGGGAATGAG. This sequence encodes CAWSSGGAGNE. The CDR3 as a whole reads CAWSSGGAGNEQFF.

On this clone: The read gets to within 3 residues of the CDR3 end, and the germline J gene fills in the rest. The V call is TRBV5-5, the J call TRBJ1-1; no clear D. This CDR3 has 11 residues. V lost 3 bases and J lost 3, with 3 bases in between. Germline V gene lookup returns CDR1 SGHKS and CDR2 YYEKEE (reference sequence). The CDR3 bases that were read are TGTGCCAGCAGCTCATACACTGAA. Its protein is CASSSYTE. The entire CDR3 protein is CASSSYTEAFF.

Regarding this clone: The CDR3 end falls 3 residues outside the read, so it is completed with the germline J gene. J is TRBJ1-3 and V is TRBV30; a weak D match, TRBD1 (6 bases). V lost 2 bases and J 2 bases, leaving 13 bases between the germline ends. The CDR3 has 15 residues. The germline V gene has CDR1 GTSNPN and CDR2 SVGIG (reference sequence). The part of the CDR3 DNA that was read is TGTGCCTGGAGTTTGCTAGGGACACCTGGAAACACC. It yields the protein CAWSLLGTPGNT. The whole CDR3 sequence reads CAWSLLGTPGNTIYF.

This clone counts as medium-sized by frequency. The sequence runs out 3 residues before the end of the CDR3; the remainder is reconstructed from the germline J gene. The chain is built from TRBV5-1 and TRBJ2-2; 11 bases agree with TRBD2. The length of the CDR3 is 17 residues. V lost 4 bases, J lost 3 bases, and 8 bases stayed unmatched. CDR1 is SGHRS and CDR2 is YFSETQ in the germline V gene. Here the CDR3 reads CASSPGTSGTHTGELFF. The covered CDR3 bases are TGCGCCAGCAGCCCGGGGACTAGCGGTACACACACCGGGGAG.

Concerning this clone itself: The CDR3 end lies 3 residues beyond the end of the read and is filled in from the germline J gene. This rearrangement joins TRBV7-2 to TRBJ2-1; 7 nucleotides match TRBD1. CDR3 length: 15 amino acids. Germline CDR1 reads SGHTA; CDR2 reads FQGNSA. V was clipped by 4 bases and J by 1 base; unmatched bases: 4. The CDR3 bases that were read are TGTGCCAGCAGCTCCAGGGGGAGTTCCTACAATGAG. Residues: CASSSRGSSYNE. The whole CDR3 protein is CASSSRGSSYNEQFF. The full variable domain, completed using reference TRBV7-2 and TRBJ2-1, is GAGVSQSPSNKVTEKGKDVELRCDPISGHTALYWYRQSLGQGLEFLIYFQGNSAPDKSGLPSDRFSAERTGGSVSTLTIQRTQQEDSAVYLCASSSRGSSYNEQFFGPGTRLTVL.

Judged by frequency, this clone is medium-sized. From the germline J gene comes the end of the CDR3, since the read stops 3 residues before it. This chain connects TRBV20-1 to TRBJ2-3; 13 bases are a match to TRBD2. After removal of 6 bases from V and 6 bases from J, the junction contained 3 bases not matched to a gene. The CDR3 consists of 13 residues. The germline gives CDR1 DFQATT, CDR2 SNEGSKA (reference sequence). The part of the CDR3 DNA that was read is TGCAGTGCCCAACTAGCGGGAGGGGATACG. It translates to CSAQLAGGDT. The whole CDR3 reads CSAQLAGGDTQYF.

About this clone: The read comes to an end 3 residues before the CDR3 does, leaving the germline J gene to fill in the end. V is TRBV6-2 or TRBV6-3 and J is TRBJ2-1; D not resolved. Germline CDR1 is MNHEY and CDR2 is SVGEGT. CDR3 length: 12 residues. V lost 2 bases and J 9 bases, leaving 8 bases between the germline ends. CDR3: CASSYRPGEQFF. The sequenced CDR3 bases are TGTGCCAGCAGTTACCGACCGGGTGAG.

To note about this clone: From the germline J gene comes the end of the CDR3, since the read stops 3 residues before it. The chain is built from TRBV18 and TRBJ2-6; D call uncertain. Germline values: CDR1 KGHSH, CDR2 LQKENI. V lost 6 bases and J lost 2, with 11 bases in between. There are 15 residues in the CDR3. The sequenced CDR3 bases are TGTGCCAGCTCCCCCCCGGGTGCTGGGGCCAACGTC. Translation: CASSPPGAGANV. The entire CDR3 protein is CASSPPGAGANVLTF.

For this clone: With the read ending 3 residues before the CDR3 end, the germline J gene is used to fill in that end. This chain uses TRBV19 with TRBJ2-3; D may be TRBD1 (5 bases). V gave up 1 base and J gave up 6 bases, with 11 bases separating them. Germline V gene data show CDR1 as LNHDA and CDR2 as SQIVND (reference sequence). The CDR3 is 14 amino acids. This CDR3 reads CASSIGTPQDTQYF. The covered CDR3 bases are TGTGCCAGTAGTATAGGGACACCCCAGGATACG.

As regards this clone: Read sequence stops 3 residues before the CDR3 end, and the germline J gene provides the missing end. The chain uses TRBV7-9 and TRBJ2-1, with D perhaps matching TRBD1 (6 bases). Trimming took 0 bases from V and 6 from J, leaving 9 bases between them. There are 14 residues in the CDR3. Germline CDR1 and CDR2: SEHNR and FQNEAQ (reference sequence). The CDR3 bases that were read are TGTGCCAGCAGCTTAGCGCAGGGGATCAATGAG. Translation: CASSLAQGINE. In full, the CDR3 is CASSLAQGINEQFF.

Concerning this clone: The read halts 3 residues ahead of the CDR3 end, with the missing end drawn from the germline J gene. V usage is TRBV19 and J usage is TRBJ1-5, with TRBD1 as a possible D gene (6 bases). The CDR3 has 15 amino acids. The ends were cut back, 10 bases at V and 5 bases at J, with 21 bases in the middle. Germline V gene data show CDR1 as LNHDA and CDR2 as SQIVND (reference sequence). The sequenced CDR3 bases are TGTGCCACCAAATCTTTCAGGGGAAGCGATCAGCCC. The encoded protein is CATKSFRGSDQP. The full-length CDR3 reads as CATKSFRGSDQPQHF. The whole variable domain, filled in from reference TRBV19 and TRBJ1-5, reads DGGITQSPKYLFRKEGQNVTLSCEQNLNHDAMYWYRQDPGQGLRLIYYSQIVNDFQKGDIAEGYSVSREKKESFPLTVTSAQKNPTAFYLCATKSFRGSDQPQHFGDGTRLSIL.

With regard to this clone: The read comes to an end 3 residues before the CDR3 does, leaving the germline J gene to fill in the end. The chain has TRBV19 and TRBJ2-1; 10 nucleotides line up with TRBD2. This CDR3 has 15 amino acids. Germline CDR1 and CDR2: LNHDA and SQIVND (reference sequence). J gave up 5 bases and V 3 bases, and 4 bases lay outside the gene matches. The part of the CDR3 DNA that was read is TGTGCCAGTAGTATGCTAGCGGGGGCCCACAATGAG. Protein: CASSMLAGAHNE. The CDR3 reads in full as CASSMLAGAHNEQFF.

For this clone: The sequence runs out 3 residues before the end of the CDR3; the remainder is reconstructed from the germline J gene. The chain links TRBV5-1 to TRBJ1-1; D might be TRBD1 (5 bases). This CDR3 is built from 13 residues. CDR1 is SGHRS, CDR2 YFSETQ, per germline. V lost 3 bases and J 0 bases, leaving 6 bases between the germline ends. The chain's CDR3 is CASSSTVNTEAFF. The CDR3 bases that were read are TGCGCCAGCAGCTCGACAGTGAACACTGAA.

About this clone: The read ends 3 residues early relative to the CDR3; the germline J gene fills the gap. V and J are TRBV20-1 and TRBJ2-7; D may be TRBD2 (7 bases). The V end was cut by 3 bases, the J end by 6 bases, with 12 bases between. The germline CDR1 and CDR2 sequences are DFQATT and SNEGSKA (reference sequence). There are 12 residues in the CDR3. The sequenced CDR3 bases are TGCAGTGCTAGGGGGGGGCGTGGCGAG. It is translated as CSARGGRGE. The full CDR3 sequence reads CSARGGRGEQYF.

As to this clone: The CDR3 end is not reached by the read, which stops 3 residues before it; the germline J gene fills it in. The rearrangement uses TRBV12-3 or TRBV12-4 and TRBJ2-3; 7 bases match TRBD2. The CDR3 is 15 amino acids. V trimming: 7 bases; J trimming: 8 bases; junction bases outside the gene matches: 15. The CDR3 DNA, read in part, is TGTGCCAGCACTATCACCCAAGGGACTACCGGTACG. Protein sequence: CASTITQGTTGT. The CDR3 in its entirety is CASTITQGTTGTQYF.

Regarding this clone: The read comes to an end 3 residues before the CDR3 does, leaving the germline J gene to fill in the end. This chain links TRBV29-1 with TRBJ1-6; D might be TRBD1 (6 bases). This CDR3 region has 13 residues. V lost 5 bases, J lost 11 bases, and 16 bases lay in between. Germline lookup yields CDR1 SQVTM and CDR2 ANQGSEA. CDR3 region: CSVRTAVTAPLHF. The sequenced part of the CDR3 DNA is TGCAGCGTTCGGACAGCGGTAACGGCACCC.

The part of the CDR3 DNA that was read is TGTGCCAGCAGCTTAGCAGGGACTAGGTTCAACGAG. Translating gives CASSLAGTRFNE. The whole CDR3 region reads CASSLAGTRFNEQYF. The chain joins TRBV7-2 to TRBJ2-7; 8 bases are shared with TRBD2. The DNA ends 3 residues before the CDR3 does, and the rest of the CDR3 is filled in from the germline J gene. V shed 0 bases, J shed 5 bases, and the junction held 6 bases outside the gene matches. The CDR3 has 15 residues. The germline gives CDR1 SGHTA, CDR2 FQGNSA.

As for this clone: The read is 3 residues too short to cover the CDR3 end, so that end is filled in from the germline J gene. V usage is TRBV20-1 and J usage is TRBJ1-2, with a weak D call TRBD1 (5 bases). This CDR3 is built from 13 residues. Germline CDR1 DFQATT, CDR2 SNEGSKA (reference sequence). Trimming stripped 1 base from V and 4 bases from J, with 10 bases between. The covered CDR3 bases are TGCAGTGCTAGAGGCCAGGGTAGCTATGGC. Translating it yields CSARGQGSYG. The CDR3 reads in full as CSARGQGSYGYTF.

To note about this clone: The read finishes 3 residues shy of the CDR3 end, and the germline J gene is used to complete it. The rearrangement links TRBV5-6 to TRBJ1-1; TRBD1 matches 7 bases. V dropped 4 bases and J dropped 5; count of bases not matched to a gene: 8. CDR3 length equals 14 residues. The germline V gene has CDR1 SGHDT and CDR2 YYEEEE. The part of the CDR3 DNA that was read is TGTGCCAGCAGCCAAACAGGGGCCTGGACTGAA. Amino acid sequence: CASSQTGAWTE. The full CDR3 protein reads CASSQTGAWTEAFF. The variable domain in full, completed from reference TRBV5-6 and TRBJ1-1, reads DAGVTQSPTHLIKTRGQQVTLRCSPKSGHDTVSWYQQALGQGPQFIFQYYEEEERQRGNFPDRFSGHQFPNYSSELNVNALLLGDSALYLCASSQTGAWTEAFFGQGTRLTVV.

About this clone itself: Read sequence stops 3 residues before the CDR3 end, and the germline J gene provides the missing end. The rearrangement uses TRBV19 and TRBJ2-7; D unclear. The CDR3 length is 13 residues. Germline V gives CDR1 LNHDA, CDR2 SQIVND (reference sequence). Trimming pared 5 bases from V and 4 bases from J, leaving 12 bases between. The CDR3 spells CASSSQARYEQYF. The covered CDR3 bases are TGTGCCAGTAGTTCCCAAGCCCGATACGAG.

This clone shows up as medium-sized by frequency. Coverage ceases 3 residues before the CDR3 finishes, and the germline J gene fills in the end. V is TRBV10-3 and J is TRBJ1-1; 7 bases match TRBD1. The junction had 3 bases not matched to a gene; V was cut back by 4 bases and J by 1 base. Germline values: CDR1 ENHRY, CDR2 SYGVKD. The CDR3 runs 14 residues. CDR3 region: CAISGQGGNTEAFF. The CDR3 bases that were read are TGTGCCATCAGTGGGCAGGGGGGGAACACTGAA.

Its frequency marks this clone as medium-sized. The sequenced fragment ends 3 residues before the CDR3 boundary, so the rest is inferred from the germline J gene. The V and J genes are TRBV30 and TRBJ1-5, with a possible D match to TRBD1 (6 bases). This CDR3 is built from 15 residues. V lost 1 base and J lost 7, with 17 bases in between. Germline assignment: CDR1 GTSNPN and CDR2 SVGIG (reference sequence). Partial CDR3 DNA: TGTGCCTGGAGTGCCTTACAACAGGGAACGCAGCCC. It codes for CAWSALQQGTQP. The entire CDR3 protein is CAWSALQQGTQPQHF.

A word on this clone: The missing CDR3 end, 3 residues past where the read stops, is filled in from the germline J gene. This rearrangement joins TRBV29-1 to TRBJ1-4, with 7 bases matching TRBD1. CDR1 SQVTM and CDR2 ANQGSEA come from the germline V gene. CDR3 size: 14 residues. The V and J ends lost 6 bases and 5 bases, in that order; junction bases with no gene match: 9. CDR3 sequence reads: CSVPGQTTNEKLFF. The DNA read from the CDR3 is TGCAGCGTCCCGGGACAGACTACAAATGAAAAA. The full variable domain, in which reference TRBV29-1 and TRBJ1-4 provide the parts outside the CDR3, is SAVISQKPSRDICQRGTSLTIQCQVDSQVTMMFWYRQQPGQSLTLIATANQGSEATYESGFVIDKFPISRPNLTFSTLTVSNMSPEDSSIYLCSVPGQTTNEKLFFGSGTQLSVL.